This T cell receptor beta chain was recovered during a study of shared clonotypes between healthy human individuals. Study-level information: CD4 naive cells filled three plates per donor, CD4 memory three, CD8 naive two and CD8 memory one.

Unmatched junction bases numbered 8, after V lost 4 bases and J lost 4 bases. The CDR3 length is 16 residues. Looked up from germline, CDR1 is MNHNY and CDR2 is SVGAGI (reference sequence). The study's findings and limits: Naive subsets generally had larger estimated richness than memory subsets.

Naive CD4+ cells were CD45RA-selected; the remaining cells were memory. For this clone: The antigen is undetermined.

The study ran the assay at deep level. TCRdb's copy holds only in-frame clones and misses some; the assay was immunoSEQ multiplex PCR. The table lists 2 million to 2.5 million clones, over 85% of them singletons. Sequencing was done on a sample of naive CD4+ T cells sorted from blood. Subset noted: CD45RA+ positively selected. The gene calls are TRBV6-6 and TRBJ2-7; TRBD2 matches at 12 bases. The source of this sequence is a young man in good health. The CDR3 spells CASSFTRLAGEYEQYF. The CDR3 DNA is TGTGCCAGCAGTTTCACTAGACTAGCGGGAGAATACGAGCAGTACTTC.